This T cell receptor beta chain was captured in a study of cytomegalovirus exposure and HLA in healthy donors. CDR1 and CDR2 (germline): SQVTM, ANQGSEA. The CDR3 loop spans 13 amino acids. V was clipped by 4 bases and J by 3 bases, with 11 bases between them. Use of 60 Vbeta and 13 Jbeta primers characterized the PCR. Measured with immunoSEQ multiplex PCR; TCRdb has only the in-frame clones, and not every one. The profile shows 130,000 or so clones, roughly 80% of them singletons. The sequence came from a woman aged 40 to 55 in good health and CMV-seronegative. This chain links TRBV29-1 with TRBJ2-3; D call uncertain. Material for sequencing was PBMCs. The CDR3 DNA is TGCAGCGTTGTGATAGACGGGACAGATACGCAGTATTTT. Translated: CSVVIDGTDTQYF.